One sample yielded the 9 T cell receptor beta chains listed below, sequenced in a study of cytomegalovirus exposure and HLA in healthy donors. Primers: 60 Vbeta forward and 13 Jbeta reverse. The assay was immunoSEQ multiplex PCR, and TCRdb's table has in-frame clones only and misses some. The sample holds 90,000 to 120,000 clones; over 60% are singletons and the top ten take roughly 4%. What was sequenced was PBMCs. The receptors derive from a female donor in good health and CMV-seropositive.

The chain is built from TRBV4-3 and TRBJ2-5; 7 nucleotides align to TRBD1. This CDR3 has 17 amino acids. Germline V gene lookup returns CDR1 LGHNA and CDR2 YSLEER. With 0 bases clipped from V and 2 bases from J, the junction kept 9 bases outside the gene matches. DNA of the CDR3: TGCGCCAGCAGCCAAGATCTGACAGGCAGGGGGCAAGAGACCCAGTACTTC. Translation gives CASSQDLTGRGQETQYF.

Concerning this clone: One end of the junction fails to match germline, which may point to a read error. The rearrangement uses TRBV7-9 and TRBJ2-3, with 14 positions matching TRBD2. Germline lookup yields CDR1 SEHNR and CDR2 FQNEAQ (reference sequence). The CDR3 sequence is 15 residues long. The CDR3 sequence: CSSRLTSGGADTQYF. In nucleotides, the CDR3 is TGTTCCAGCAGATTGACTAGCGGGGGGGCCGATACGCAGTATTTT.

As concerns this clone: One junction end disagrees with the germline gene, perhaps due to a read error. The rearrangement uses TRBV5-3 and TRBJ2-4, with unresolved D. TRBV5-3 is marked as an open reading frame, function uncertain. The CDR3 loop spans 8 amino acids. This CDR3 reads CARSWAHF. CDR3 DNA: TGTGCCAGAAGCTGGGCGCACTTC.

This chain uses TRBV13 with TRBJ2-7, with 9 bases that match TRBD2. V lost 1 base, J lost 0 bases, and 10 bases stayed unmatched. This CDR3 has 18 amino acids. The germline gives CDR1 PRHDT, CDR2 FYEKMQ (reference sequence). As DNA, the CDR3 is TGTGCCAGCAGCTTAGCGGGGGCCCGGCGGGGGGGCTCCTACGAGCAGTACTTC. Translating it yields CASSLAGARRGGSYEQYF.

This clone has just a few counts. The chain links TRBV29-1 to TRBJ2-7; 8 bases line up with TRBD1. The CDR3 totals 12 residues. Trimming took 3 bases from V and 2 from J; bases not matched to a gene: 0. Germline V lookup: CDR1 SQVTM, CDR2 ANQGSEA. In nucleotides, the CDR3 is TGCAGCGTTGAGGGACAGGCCTACGAGCAGTACTTC. Translated: CSVEGQAYEQYF.

The CDR3 here is CASSSKSGRVNYEQFF. CDR3 bases: TGTGCCAGCAGTTCCAAAAGCGGGAGGGTTAATTATGAGCAGTTCTTC. This chain joins TRBV27 and TRBJ2-1; 10 positions agree with TRBD2. CDR1 and CDR2 (germline): MNHEY, SMNVEV (reference sequence). The length of the CDR3 is 16 residues. The ends lost 4 bases at V and 8 bases at J; junction bases unmatched: 11.

Here the CDR3 reads CASSFASGDTQYF. CDR3 DNA: TGTGCCAGCAGTTTTGCTAGCGGAGATACGCAGTATTTT. The chain employs TRBV27 and TRBJ2-3; 7 bases are a match to TRBD2. Trimming cost V 3 bases and J 5 bases; bases outside gene matches: 2. The CDR3 is 13 amino acids. Germline-derived CDR1 and CDR2 are MNHEY and SMNVEV (reference sequence).

This clone was seen just once. At one of its ends the junction is not consistent with the germline gene, which may arise from a read error. The genes are TRBV30 and TRBJ2-6; D perhaps matches TRBD1 (5 bases). The CDR3 is made up of 16 amino acids. CDR1 and CDR2 (germline): GTSNPN, SVGIG (reference sequence). The CDR3 here is CAWSERRSSGANGLTF. CDR3 nucleotide sequence: TGTGCCTGGAGTGAAAGACGCTCCTCTGGGGCCAACGGCCTGACTTTC.

In its sample, this clone was seen a few times. This chain uses TRBV7-8 with TRBJ2-3, with TRBD1 matching over 9 bases. This CDR3 has 13 residues. Germline V gene data show CDR1 as SGHVS and CDR2 as FQNEAQ. J lost 6 bases, V lost 5 bases, and 3 bases had no gene match. The CDR3 protein is CASSHRGPDTQYF. The DNA for the CDR3 is TGTGCCAGCAGCCACAGGGGGCCGGATACGCAGTATTTT.